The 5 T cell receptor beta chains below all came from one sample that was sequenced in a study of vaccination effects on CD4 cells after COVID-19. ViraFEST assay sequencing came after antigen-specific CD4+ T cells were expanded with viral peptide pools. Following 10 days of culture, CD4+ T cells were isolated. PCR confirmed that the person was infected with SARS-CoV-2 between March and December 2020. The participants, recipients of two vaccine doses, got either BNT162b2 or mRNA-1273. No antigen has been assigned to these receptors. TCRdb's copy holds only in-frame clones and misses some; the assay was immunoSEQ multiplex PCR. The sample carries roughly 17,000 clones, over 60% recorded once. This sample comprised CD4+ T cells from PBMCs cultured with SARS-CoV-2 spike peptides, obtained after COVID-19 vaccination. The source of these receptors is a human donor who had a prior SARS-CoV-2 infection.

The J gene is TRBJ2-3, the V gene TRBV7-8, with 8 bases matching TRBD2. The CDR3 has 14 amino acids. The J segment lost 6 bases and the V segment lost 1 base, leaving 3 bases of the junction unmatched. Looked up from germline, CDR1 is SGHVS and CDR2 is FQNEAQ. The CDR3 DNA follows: TGTGCCAGCAGCTTAGTTTCTAGCGGGGATACGCAGTATTTT. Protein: CASSLVSSGDTQYF.

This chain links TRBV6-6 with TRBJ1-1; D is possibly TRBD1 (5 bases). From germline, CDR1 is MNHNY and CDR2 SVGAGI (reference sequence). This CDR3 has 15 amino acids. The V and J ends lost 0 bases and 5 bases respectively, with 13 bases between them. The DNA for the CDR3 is TGTGCCAGCAGTTACTCCCACGGGGGGAGTACTGAAGCTTTCTTT. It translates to CASSYSHGGSTEAFF.

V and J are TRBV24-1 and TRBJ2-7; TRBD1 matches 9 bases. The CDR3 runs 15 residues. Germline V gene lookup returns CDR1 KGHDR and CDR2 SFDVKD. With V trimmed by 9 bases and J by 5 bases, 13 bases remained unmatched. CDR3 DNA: TGTGCCACCTTCTCCACAGGACAGGGGCTGCACGAGCAGTACTTC. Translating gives CATFSTGQGLHEQYF.

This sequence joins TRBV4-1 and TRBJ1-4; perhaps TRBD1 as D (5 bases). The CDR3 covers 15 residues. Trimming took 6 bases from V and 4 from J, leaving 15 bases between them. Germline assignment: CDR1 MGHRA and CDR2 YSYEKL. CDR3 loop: CASRKRGTDNEKLFF. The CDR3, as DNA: TGCGCCAGCAGGAAACGCGGGACCGATAATGAAAAACTGTTTTTT.

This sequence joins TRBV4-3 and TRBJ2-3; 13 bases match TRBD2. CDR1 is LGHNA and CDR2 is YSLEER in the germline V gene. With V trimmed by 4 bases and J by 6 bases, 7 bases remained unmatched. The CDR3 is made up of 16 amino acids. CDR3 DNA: TGCGCCAGCAGCCGGGGGACTAGCGGGATTATGGATACGCAGTATTTT. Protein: CASSRGTSGIMDTQYF.